This T cell receptor (beta chain) was recorded in a study of blood T cell repertoires in COVID-19 (dated by TCRdb to the early 2020s). About the study as a whole: Collaborator samples came from the United States, Italy and Spain and covered acute and convalescent phases of COVID-19. The sample metadata nearly always contained a de-identified subject ID, COVID-19 status, age in years and sex. The repertoires were released in a freely available public database intended as a resource for research on the immune response to SARS-CoV-2. The material from the prospective study consisted of cDNA or gDNA derived from T cells, B-cell-depleted T cells, or PBMCs. Samples were obtained from the ongoing ImmuneRACE study (first 160 participants) and from about 1,300 subjects provided by 6 global collaborators. Deeply sampled blood TCRbeta repertoires from subjects exposed to, actively infected with, or recovered from COVID-19 were included in the dataset. Where available, HLA class I and class II types were taken from metadata supplied by the sample provider and were not determined by assay-based typing. Findings and caveats that apply to the study as a whole: How much clinical and demographic metadata was included differed by source and by participant, and the metadata was provided uncurated.

Of note for this clone: It lacks a known antigen. The sample holds no much larger clone one base away, and base qualities are not on file.

V was cut back by 2 bases and J by 8 bases, leaving a gap of 10 bases between them. The CDR3 sequence holds 13 residues, the cysteine and phenylalanine included. The DNA shown is the 39-base CDR3, in frame from base 1. CDR1 SGHAT and CDR2 FQNNGV are derived from the germline V gene. The collaborating institutions used their own protocols to collect whole blood in K2EDTA tubes. Collaborator samples were shipped for TCRbeta analysis as frozen whole blood, isolated PBMCs, or DNA extracted from either sample type. TCRbeta CDR3 regions were amplified from genomic DNA by means of the immunoSEQ Assay, a bias-controlled multiplex PCR. The original pipeline was this. Within the assay, amplification of reference gene primers was used to estimate how many nucleated cells each sample contained. Sequence reads were collapsed and filtered to measure the absolute abundance of every unique TCRbeta CDR3 rearrangement. For each sample, productive Simpson clonality was calculated as the square root of Simpson's diversity index over productive rearrangements. Entries here come from immuneACCESS through TCRdb and include only in-frame sequences with V and J called. Some clones fail to appear in such tables; in the studies checked, an unresolved V gene covers under half of the shortfall, and the cause of the remainder is unknown. Clone size and V and J calls were adopted from that table, with D and trimming inferred from the DNA. This sample gives about 180,000 clones in total; approximately 88% of them show up just once. Roughly 4.2% of the sample is in the top ten clones.

This chain joins TRBV11-2 to TRBJ2-1; no D gene can be assigned with confidence. The sequenced material came from peripheral blood. This receptor was identified in a woman in her twenties or thirties with acute or convalescent COVID-19. CDR3 protein: CASSLTLRDEQFF. Read as DNA, the sequence is TGTGCCAGCAGCTTAACTCTCCGCGATGAGCAGTTCTTC. Outside the CDR3, residues come from the reference TRBV11-2 and TRBJ2-1 proteins, so the full variable domain is: EAGVAQSPRYKIIEKRQSVAFWCNPISGHATLYWYQQILGQGPKLLIQFQNNGVVDDSQLPKDRFSAERLKGVDSTLKIQPAKLEDSAVYLCASSLTLRDEQFFGPGTRLTVL.